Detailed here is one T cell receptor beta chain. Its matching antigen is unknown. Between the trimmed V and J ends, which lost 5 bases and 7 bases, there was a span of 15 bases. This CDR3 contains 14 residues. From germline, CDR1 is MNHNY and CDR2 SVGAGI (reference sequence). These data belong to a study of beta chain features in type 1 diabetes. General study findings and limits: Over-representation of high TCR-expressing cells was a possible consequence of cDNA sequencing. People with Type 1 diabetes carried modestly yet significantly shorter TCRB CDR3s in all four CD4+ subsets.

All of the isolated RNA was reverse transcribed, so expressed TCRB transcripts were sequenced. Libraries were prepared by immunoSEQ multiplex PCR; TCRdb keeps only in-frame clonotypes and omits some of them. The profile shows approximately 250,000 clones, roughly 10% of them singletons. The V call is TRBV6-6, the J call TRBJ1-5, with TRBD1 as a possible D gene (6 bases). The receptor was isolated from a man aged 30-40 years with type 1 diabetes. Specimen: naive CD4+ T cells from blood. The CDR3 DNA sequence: TGTGCCAGCAGTCAAAGGGGGGGCGGGCAGCCCCAGCATTTT. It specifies CASSQRGGGQPQHF.